The 7 T cell receptor beta chains below were found in one sample sequenced in a study of T-cell reconstitution after alpha-beta-depleted transplantation in children. TCRbeta library construction was performed incorporating unique molecular identifiers. TCRdb itself ran the PCR reads through MiXCR, one entry per CDR3 protein. Among about 340,000 distinct CDR3 sequences listed, approximately 12% were seen once. The starting material was PBMCs, obtained from the stem cell graft. The receptors shown here come from a human donor who donated a stem cell graft to a child with Fanconi anemia.

The chain uses TRBV20-1 and TRBJ2-2; D may be TRBD1 (6 bases). The germline V gene has CDR1 DFQATT and CDR2 SNEGSKA (reference sequence). Trimming removed 0 bases from V and 5 bases from J, with 10 bases in between. The CDR3 extends over 14 amino acids. CDR3: CSARDHRGTGELFF. DNA of the CDR3: TGCAGTGCTAGAGATCATAGGGGGACCGGGGAGCTGTTTTTT.

This clonotype was seen many times. The chain employs TRBV5-6 and TRBJ2-1; weak D call: TRBD2 (5 bases). The germline V gene encodes CDR1 SGHDT and CDR2 YYEEEE. V was pared by 2 bases and J by 9 bases, with 15 bases between. The CDR3 covers 14 residues. CDR3 region: CASSLRNLEGEQFF. In DNA form, the CDR3 reads TGTGCCAGCAGCTTACGAAACCTCGAGGGTGAGCAGTTCTTC.

This clonotype showed up many times. A clone one base away is much larger, so this may be a read error. V gene TRBV10-3 combines with J gene TRBJ2-3; no clear D gene. The CDR3 is 11 residues long. Germline V CDR1 and CDR2: ENHRY, SYGVKD. V was trimmed by 5 bases and J by 4 bases, leaving 4 bases between them. The CDR3 loop is CAISRADTQYF. In nucleotides, the CDR3 is TGTGCCATCAGTAGGGCAGATACGCAGTATTTT.

The chain joins TRBV2 to TRBJ1-2, with D uncertain. CDR3 length: 14 amino acids. V lost 6 bases to trimming and J lost 2 bases, with 13 bases between them. Per the germline V gene, CDR1 is SNHLY and CDR2 is FYNNEI. The CDR3 reads CASRGPGLNYGYTF. CDR3 coding DNA: TGTGCCAGCAGGGGTCCGGGTCTCAACTATGGCTACACCTTC.

The gene calls are TRBV6-1 and TRBJ1-2, with D perhaps TRBD1 (6 bases). V lost 6 bases and J 4 bases, leaving 27 bases between the germline ends. Germline CDR1 reads MNHNS; CDR2 reads SASEGT. The CDR3 is made up of 18 amino acids. CDR3: CASSSLGAGHGGIYGYTF. The CDR3 region has the DNA TGTGCCAGCAGCAGCTTGGGGGCAGGGCACGGAGGAATCTATGGCTACACCTTC.

This clonotype was counted ten times or more. The V call is TRBV12-3 or TRBV12-4, the J call TRBJ2-1; D is unresolved. The CDR3 has 16 residues. V was shortened by 5 bases and J by 9 bases, with 23 bases between the two germline ends. CDR3 nucleotide sequence: TGTGCCAGCAGTCCCCAAAGTCCCCCGAGGCCTCCTGAGCAGTTCTTC. The encoded protein is CASSPQSPPRPPEQFF.

This clonotype was picked up a small number of times. V usage is TRBV6-6 and J usage is TRBJ2-7; no definite D call. The CDR3 totals 12 residues. Germline CDR1 reads MNHNY; CDR2 reads SVGAGI (reference sequence). V lost 9 bases and J 4 bases, leaving 13 bases between the germline ends. The CDR3 DNA sequence: TGTGCCAGTCGGGCTGCGGCTTACGAGCAGTACTTC. Translated, it gives CASRAAAYEQYF.